The 25 T cell receptor beta chains below were found in one sample sequenced in a study of T cell responses to AZD1222 COVID-19 vaccine. Assay used: immunoSEQ multiplex PCR; TCRdb lists only in-frame clones, some missing. The table has roughly 72,000 clones, approximately 88% seen once. Sequences were derived from peripheral blood, sampled 28 days after the second dose of the MenACWY control vaccine. Receptor source: an adult who received the MenACWY meningococcal vaccine as a control.

The V and J genes are TRBV9 and TRBJ1-2; D is unclear. With 4 bases removed from V and 7 bases from J, the gap between germline ends came to 11 bases. The V gene's germline CDR1 is SGDLS and CDR2 YYNGEE. This CDR3 is built from 12 residues. DNA for the CDR3: TGTGCCAGCAGCACGGACCGGTCTGGCTACACCTTC. It specifies CASSTDRSGYTF.

The gene calls are TRBV10-2 and TRBJ1-1, with D maybe TRBD1 (6 bases). In germline, CDR1 is WSHSY, CDR2 SAAADI. There are 16 residues in the CDR3. Trimming stripped 6 bases from V and 2 bases from J, with 19 bases between. CDR3 in DNA: TGCGCCAGCAGACTAGGACAGTTTGGAAGTAACACTGAAGCTTTCTTT. Its protein product is CASRLGQFGSNTEAFF.

This chain links TRBV27 with TRBJ1-1, with D possibly TRBD1 on 6 matching bases. Between the trimmed V and J ends, which lost 8 bases and 3 bases, there was a span of 13 bases. Germline CDR1 MNHEY, CDR2 SMNVEV (reference sequence). CDR3 size: 13 residues. As DNA, the CDR3 is TGTGCCAGCCAGAGAAACAGGGACACTGAAGCTTTCTTT. This encodes CASQRNRDTEAFF.

This chain connects TRBV7-2 to TRBJ1-5; D unresolved. With 5 bases removed from V and 0 bases from J, the gap between germline ends came to 8 bases. This CDR3 region has 14 residues. Germline V gives CDR1 SGHTA, CDR2 FQGNSA. The CDR3 sequence: CASSETASNQPQHF. Written as DNA, the CDR3 is TGTGCCAGCAGCGAAACAGCTAGCAATCAGCCCCAGCATTTT.

This clone came up once. The rearrangement joins TRBV11-2 to TRBJ1-1; unclear D gene. The CDR3 is made up of 12 amino acids. Germline CDR1 SGHAT, CDR2 FQNNGV. V shed 0 bases and J shed 6 bases, with 5 bases lying between them. In DNA, the CDR3 is TGTGCCAGCAGCTTAGACAGCGCTGAAGCTTTCTTT. As protein: CASSLDSAEAFF. The whole variable domain, remainder taken from reference TRBV11-2 and TRBJ1-1, is EAGVAQSPRYKIIEKRQSVAFWCNPISGHATLYWYQQILGQGPKLLIQFQNNGVVDDSQLPKDRFSAERLKGVDSTLKIQPAKLEDSAVYLCASSLDSAEAFFGQGTRLTVV.

The gene calls are TRBV6-5 and TRBJ1-4; D uncertain. Trimming removed 4 bases at V and 2 bases at J, with 14 bases between. This CDR3 is 16 amino acids long. Germline CDR1 is MNHEY and CDR2 is SVGAGI. CDR3 protein: CASSSSHSSTNEKLFF. The CDR3 DNA reads TGTGCCAGCAGTTCCAGCCACAGTAGCACTAATGAAAAACTGTTTTTT.

The J gene is TRBJ2-7, the V gene TRBV5-6; tentatively, D is TRBD2 (5 bases). Trimming removed 0 bases at V and 3 bases at J, with 10 bases between. The CDR3 extends over 14 amino acids. Germline CDR1 and CDR2: SGHDT and YYEEEE. In DNA, the CDR3 is TGTGCCAGCAGCTTGGGCCAGGCGGGCTACGAGCAGTACTTC. Translated, it gives CASSLGQAGYEQYF.

J is TRBJ2-3 and V is TRBV19; D unclear. The CDR3 is made up of 15 amino acids. Germline lookup yields CDR1 LNHDA and CDR2 SQIVND (reference sequence). Deletions cut 6 bases from V and 6 bases from J, with 19 bases between. CDR3 amino acids: CASSTSINPSDTQYF. CDR3 nucleotides: TGTGCCAGTAGCACCTCTATAAACCCCTCGGATACGCAGTATTTT.

This CDR3 is CASGGVGPQETQYF. Here the CDR3 DNA reads TGTGCCAGTGGAGGGGTGGGCCCACAAGAGACCCAGTACTTC. The chain employs TRBV19 and TRBJ2-5, with D possibly matching TRBD2 (6 bases). In germline, CDR1 is LNHDA, CDR2 SQIVND (reference sequence). This CDR3 region has 14 residues. The ends were cut back, 8 bases at V and 2 bases at J, with 15 bases in the middle. Variable domain in full (rest from reference TRBV19 and TRBJ2-5): DGGITQSPKYLFRKEGQNVTLSCEQNLNHDAMYWYRQDPGQGLRLIYYSQIVNDFQKGDIAEGYSVSREKKESFPLTVTSAQKNPTAFYLCASGGVGPQETQYFGPGTRLLVL.

The V gene is TRBV5-1, the J gene TRBJ1-1; D not certain. CDR1 and CDR2 from the germline V gene are SGHRS and YFSETQ. The germline V and J ends were trimmed by 0 bases and 3 bases, with 9 bases remaining between them. This CDR3 comprises 14 residues. DNA of the CDR3: TGCGCCAGCAGCTTGGCCGGGGAGGACACTGAAGCTTTCTTT. Protein: CASSLAGEDTEAFF.

The rearrangement joins TRBV19 to TRBJ2-2; TRBD1 might be the D (6 bases). Germline CDR1 and CDR2: LNHDA and SQIVND (reference sequence). The CDR3 is 16 residues long. The V gene lost 6 bases and the J gene lost 1 base, with 15 bases spanning the gap. CDR3 in DNA: TGTGCCAGTAGCAAGACGACAGGAGAGAACACCGGGGAGCTGTTTTTT. It translates to CASSKTTGENTGELFF. Variable domain in full (rest from reference TRBV19 and TRBJ2-2): DGGITQSPKYLFRKEGQNVTLSCEQNLNHDAMYWYRQDPGQGLRLIYYSQIVNDFQKGDIAEGYSVSREKKESFPLTVTSAQKNPTAFYLCASSKTTGENTGELFFGEGSRLTVL.

This sequence joins TRBV7-3 and TRBJ2-2; D may be TRBD2 (6 bases). This CDR3 contains 14 residues. V was shortened by 5 bases and J by 3 bases, with 10 bases between the two germline ends. Germline lookup yields CDR1 SGHTA and CDR2 FQGTGA. The CDR3 sequence: CASSPGVDTGELFF. The CDR3 DNA is TGTGCCAGCAGCCCGGGGGTGGACACCGGGGAGCTGTTTTTT.

The CDR3 loop is CASSQDQARAGSYNSPLHF. The DNA for the CDR3 is TGTGCCAGCAGCCAAGATCAGGCGCGGGCGGGCTCCTATAATTCACCCCTCCACTTT. The chain employs TRBV4-2 and TRBJ1-6; D gene ambiguous. Germline CDR1 and CDR2: LGHNA and YNFKEQ. V lost 0 bases and J lost 0, with 15 bases in between. The CDR3 totals 19 residues.

The table lists this clone with a count of one. This chain links TRBV6-5 with TRBJ2-5, with 9 bases matching TRBD1. J lost 3 bases, V lost 6 bases, and 8 bases had no gene match. Germline V lookup: CDR1 MNHEY, CDR2 SVGAGI. CDR3 length: 15 amino acids. CDR3 region: CASRRTGAYEETQYF. As DNA, the CDR3 is TGTGCCAGCAGGAGGACAGGGGCCTACGAAGAGACCCAGTACTTC.

The chain combines TRBV27 with TRBJ1-2, with a weak D call TRBD1 (5 bases). Germline CDR1 reads MNHEY; CDR2 reads SMNVEV (reference sequence). The CDR3 totals 13 residues. The ends were cut back, 4 bases at V and 5 bases at J, with 11 bases in the middle. DNA for the CDR3: TGTGCCAGCAGTTGGGACGCGCAATATGGCTACACCTTC. This gives the protein CASSWDAQYGYTF.

V gene TRBV28 combines with J gene TRBJ2-1, with 9 nucleotides matching TRBD2. CDR1 and CDR2 (germline): MDHEN, SYDVKM. This CDR3 spans 14 amino acids. This chain's CDR3 is CAYGVSGGHNEQFF. The CDR3 nucleotides are TGTGCTTATGGGGTAAGCGGGGGGCACAATGAGCAGTTCTTC. Drawing the rest from reference TRBV28 and TRBJ2-1, the complete variable domain is DVKVTQSSRYLVKRTGEKVFLECVQDMDHENMFWYRQDPGLGLRLIYFSYDVKMKEKGDIPEGYSVSREKKERFSLILESASTNQTSMYLCAYGVSGGHNEQFFGPGTRLTVL.

The chain is built from TRBV5-4 and TRBJ2-7; the match to TRBD1 covers 7 bases. With 4 bases clipped from V and 6 bases from J, the junction kept 10 bases outside the gene matches. This CDR3 contains 14 residues. The germline V gene has CDR1 SGHNT and CDR2 YYREEE (reference sequence). CDR3 sequence reads: CASSIIGTAPEQYF. CDR3 coding DNA: TGTGCCAGCAGCATAATCGGGACAGCCCCCGAGCAGTACTTC.

J is TRBJ2-7 and V is TRBV12-5, with 7 bases lining up with TRBD1. Germline trimming cut 3 bases from V and 6 bases from J; bases unmatched to any gene: 5. From germline, CDR1 is LGHNT and CDR2 FRNRAP. The CDR3 has 13 residues. CDR3 nucleotides: TGTGCTAGTGGTTTAGGGGGCGGATTCGAGCAGTACTTC. This encodes CASGLGGGFEQYF.

This clone was detected a few times. The genes are TRBV4-2 and TRBJ2-7; no clear D gene. CDR3 length: 15 amino acids. V dropped 0 bases and J dropped 3 bases, with 12 bases sitting between them. In germline, CDR1 is LGHNA, CDR2 YNFKEQ. The CDR3 DNA sequence: TGTGCCAGCAGCCAAGATAATTCCGAGAACTACGAGCAGTACTTC. It yields the protein CASSQDNSENYEQYF.

The rearrangement joins TRBV4-1 to TRBJ1-3; D may be TRBD1 (5 bases). Germline V gene lookup returns CDR1 MGHRA and CDR2 YSYEKL. The CDR3 is 19 amino acids. V was shortened by 0 bases and J by 1 base, with 19 bases between the two germline ends. The CDR3 DNA sequence: TGCGCCAGCAGCCAAGATCGGGAAGGGGCCCAATCTTCTGGAAACACCATATATTTT. Amino acid sequence: CASSQDREGAQSSGNTIYF.

The rearrangement links TRBV28 to TRBJ2-7; D perhaps matches TRBD1 (6 bases). The germline gives CDR1 MDHEN, CDR2 SYDVKM. V gave up 5 bases and J gave up 2 bases, with 10 bases separating them. CDR3 length: 13 amino acids. The CDR3 loop reads CASSRTEPYEQYF. The CDR3 region has the DNA TGTGCCAGCAGTCGGACAGAGCCCTACGAGCAGTACTTC.

This clone was counted once. The chain is built from TRBV28 and TRBJ2-4; 15 nucleotides align to TRBD2. In germline, CDR1 is MDHEN, CDR2 SYDVKM. Losses at the gene ends were 6 bases for V and 7 bases for J; bases not matched to a gene: 7. The CDR3 is 16 residues long. The chain's CDR3 is CASRLAGLAGGNIQYF. The CDR3 DNA reads TGTGCCAGCAGGCTAGCGGGACTAGCGGGGGGTAACATTCAGTACTTC. Together with reference TRBV28 and TRBJ2-4, the CDR3 gives the full variable domain: DVKVTQSSRYLVKRTGEKVFLECVQDMDHENMFWYRQDPGLGLRLIYFSYDVKMKEKGDIPEGYSVSREKKERFSLILESASTNQTSMYLCASRLAGLAGGNIQYFGAGTRLSVL.

The gene calls are TRBV6-2 or TRBV6-3 and TRBJ2-7, with 10 positions matching TRBD2. The CDR3 spans 14 residues. Germline trimming cut 5 bases from V and 2 bases from J; bases unmatched to any gene: 3. Germline lookup yields CDR1 MNHEY and CDR2 SVGEGT. The CDR3 sequence is CASSRGLAPYEQYF. CDR3 DNA: TGTGCCAGCAGTCGGGGACTAGCGCCCTACGAGCAGTACTTC.

The V and J genes are TRBV30 and TRBJ2-7; 9 bases agree with TRBD2. CDR3 length: 16 residues. In germline, CDR1 is GTSNPN, CDR2 SVGIG (reference sequence). V was pared by 0 bases and J by 2 bases, with 8 bases of the junction left unmatched. The DNA of the CDR3 is TGTGCCTGGAGTGTAATTGAAGGCGGGGGGGCCTACGAGCAGTACTTC. This gives the protein CAWSVIEGGGAYEQYF.

This chain links TRBV12-3 or TRBV12-4 with TRBJ1-5; D uncertain. Between the trimmed V and J ends, which lost 6 bases and 3 bases, there was a span of 6 bases. The length of the CDR3 is 12 residues. The CDR3 loop reads CASSRINQPQHF. The CDR3 nucleotides read TGTGCCAGCAGCCGCATCAATCAGCCCCAGCATTTT.